The 2 T cell receptor beta chains listed next were all sequenced from one sample in a study of T cell responses to AZD1222 COVID-19 vaccine. The table came from immunoSEQ multiplex PCR; TCRdb's copy has only in-frame clones and leaves some out. The sample shows about 140,000 clones, roughly 90% of them seen only once. The specimen was peripheral blood, collected 28 days after the second AZD1222 dose. All receptors derive from an adult who received the AZD1222 COVID-19 vaccine.

V is TRBV4-3 and J is TRBJ2-3; D ambiguous. Germline V lookup: CDR1 LGHNA, CDR2 YSLEER. V was pared by 1 base and J by 2 bases, with 4 bases between. This CDR3 is built from 13 residues. CDR3 in amino acids: CASSQAYTDTQYF. The CDR3 region has the DNA TGCGCCAGCAGCCAAGCGTACACAGATACGCAGTATTTT.

The rearrangement links TRBV3-1 (or the pseudogene TRBV3-2) to TRBJ2-2; D not certain. CDR3 length equals 13 residues. With 4 bases removed from V and 4 bases from J, the gap between germline ends came to 7 bases. Germline V lookup: CDR1 LGHDT, CDR2 YNNKEL (reference sequence). CDR3 loop: CASSPGVTGELFF. As DNA, the CDR3 is TGTGCCAGCAGCCCAGGCGTCACCGGGGAGCTGTTTTTT.